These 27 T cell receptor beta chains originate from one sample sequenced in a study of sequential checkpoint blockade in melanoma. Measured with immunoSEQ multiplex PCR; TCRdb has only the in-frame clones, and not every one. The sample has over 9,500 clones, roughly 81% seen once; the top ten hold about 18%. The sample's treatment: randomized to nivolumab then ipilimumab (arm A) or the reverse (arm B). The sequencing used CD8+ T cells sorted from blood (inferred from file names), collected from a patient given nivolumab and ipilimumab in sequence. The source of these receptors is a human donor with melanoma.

The CDR3 region is CASSLQRELGEQFF. The CDR3, as DNA: TGTGCCAGCAGTTTACAGCGGGAGCTGGGTGAGCAGTTCTTC. The chain couples TRBV27 to TRBJ2-1; 8 bases agree with TRBD2. The CDR3 contains 14 residues. V was clipped by 2 bases and J by 9 bases; unmatched bases: 6. Germline CDR1 and CDR2: MNHEY and SMNVEV (reference sequence).

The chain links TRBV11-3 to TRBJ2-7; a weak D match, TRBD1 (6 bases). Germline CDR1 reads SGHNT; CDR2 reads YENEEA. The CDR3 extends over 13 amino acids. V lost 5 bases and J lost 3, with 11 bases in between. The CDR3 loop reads CASSRDTNYEQYF. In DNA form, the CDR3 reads TGTGCCAGCAGCCGGGACACTAACTACGAGCAGTACTTC.

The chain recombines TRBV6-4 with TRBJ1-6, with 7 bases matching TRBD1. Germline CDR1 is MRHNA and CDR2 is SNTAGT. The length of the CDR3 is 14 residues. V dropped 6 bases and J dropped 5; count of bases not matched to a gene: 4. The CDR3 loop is CASRDTGDNSPLHF. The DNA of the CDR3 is TGTGCCAGCAGGGATACAGGGGATAATTCACCCCTCCACTTT.

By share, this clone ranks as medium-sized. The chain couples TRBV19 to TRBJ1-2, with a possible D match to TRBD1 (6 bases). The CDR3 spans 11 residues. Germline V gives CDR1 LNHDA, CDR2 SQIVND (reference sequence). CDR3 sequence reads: CAAEGDYGYTF. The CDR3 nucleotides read TGTGCTGCCGAGGGGGATTATGGCTACACCTTC.

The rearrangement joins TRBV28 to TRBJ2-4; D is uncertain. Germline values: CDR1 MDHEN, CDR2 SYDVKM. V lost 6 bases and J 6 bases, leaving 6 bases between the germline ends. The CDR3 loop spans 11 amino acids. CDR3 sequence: CASSRVNIQYF. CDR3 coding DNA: TGTGCCAGCAGCCGGGTAAACATTCAGTACTTC.

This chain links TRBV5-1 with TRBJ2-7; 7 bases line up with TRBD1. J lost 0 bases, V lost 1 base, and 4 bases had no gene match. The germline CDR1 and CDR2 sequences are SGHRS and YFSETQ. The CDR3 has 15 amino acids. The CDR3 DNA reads TGCGCCAGCAGCTTGTTAGGGACAGACTCCTACGAGCAGTACTTC. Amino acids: CASSLLGTDSYEQYF.

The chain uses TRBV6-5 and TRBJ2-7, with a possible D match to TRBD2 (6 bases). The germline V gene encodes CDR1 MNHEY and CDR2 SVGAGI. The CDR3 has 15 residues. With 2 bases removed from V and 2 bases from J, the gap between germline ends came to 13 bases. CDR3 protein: CASSYAGRSTYEQYF. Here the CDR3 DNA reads TGTGCCAGCAGTTACGCGGGACGTTCTACCTACGAGCAGTACTTC.

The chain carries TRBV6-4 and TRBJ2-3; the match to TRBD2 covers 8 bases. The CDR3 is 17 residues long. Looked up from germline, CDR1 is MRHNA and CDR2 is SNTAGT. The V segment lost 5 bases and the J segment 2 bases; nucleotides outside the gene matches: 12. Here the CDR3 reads CASSPGLAESHTDTQYF. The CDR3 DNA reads TGTGCCAGCAGTCCCGGACTAGCCGAAAGCCACACAGATACGCAGTATTTT.

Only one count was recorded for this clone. In DNA form, the CDR3 reads TGTGCCAGCAGCTTGGGCTTCGGGGGGTATGAGCAGTTCTTC. It translates to CASSLGFGGYEQFF. The chain recombines TRBV6-5 with TRBJ2-1, with TRBD2 matching over 7 bases. This CDR3 contains 14 residues. Germline V gene data show CDR1 as MNHEY and CDR2 as SVGAGI. With V trimmed by 6 bases and J by 8 bases, 10 bases remained unmatched.

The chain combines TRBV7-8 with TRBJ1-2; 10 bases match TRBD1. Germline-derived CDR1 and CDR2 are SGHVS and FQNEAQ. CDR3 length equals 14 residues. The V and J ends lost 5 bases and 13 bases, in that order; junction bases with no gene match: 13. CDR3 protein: CASSLGGQGVKGTF. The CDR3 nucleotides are TGTGCCAGCAGCCTGGGAGGACAGGGGGTGAAGGGCACCTTC.

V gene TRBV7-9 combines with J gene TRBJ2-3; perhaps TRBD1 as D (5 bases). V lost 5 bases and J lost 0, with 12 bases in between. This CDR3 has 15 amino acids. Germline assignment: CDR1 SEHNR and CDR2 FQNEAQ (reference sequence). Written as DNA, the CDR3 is TGTGCCAGCAGCAACACAGGAATTAGCACAGATACGCAGTATTTT. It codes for CASSNTGISTDTQYF.

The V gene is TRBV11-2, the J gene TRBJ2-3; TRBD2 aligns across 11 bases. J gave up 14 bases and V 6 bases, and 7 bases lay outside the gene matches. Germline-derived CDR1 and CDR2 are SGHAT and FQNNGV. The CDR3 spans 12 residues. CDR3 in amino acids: CASRSTSGERYF. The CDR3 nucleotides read TGTGCCAGCAGATCGACTAGCGGGGAGAGGTATTTT.

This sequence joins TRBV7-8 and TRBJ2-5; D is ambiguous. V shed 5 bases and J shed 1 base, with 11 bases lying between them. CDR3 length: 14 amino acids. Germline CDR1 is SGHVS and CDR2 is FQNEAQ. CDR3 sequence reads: CASSLRLGQETQYF. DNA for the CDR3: TGTGCCAGCAGCCTAAGACTGGGCCAAGAGACCCAGTACTTC.

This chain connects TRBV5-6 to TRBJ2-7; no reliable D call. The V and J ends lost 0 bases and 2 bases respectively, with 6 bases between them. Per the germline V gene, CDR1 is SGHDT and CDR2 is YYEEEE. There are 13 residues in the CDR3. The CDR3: CASSLDRTYEQYF. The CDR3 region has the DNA TGTGCCAGCAGCTTGGACAGAACCTACGAGCAGTACTTC.

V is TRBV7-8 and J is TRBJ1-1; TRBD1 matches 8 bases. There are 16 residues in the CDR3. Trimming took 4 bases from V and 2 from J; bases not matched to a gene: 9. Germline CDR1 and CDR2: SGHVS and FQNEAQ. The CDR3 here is CASSSEQGEDNTEAFF. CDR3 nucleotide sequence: TGTGCCAGCAGCTCCGAACAGGGGGAGGACAACACTGAAGCTTTCTTT.

The CDR3 is CASSLALAGESTDTQYF. CDR3 DNA: TGCGCCAGCAGCTTGGCACTAGCGGGGGAAAGCACAGATACGCAGTATTTT. The chain recombines TRBV5-1 with TRBJ2-3, with TRBD2 matching over 11 bases. The CDR3 runs 17 residues. Germline-derived CDR1 and CDR2 are SGHRS and YFSETQ. V shed 0 bases and J 0 bases; nucleotides not matched to a gene: 3.

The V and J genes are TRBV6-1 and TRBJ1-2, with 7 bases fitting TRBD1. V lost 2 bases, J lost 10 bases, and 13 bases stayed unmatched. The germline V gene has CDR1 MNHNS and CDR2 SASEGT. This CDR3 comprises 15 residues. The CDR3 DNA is TGTGCCAGCAGTGAAATAGGGGCAGGGGGTCCCTCCTACACCTTC. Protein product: CASSEIGAGGPSYTF.

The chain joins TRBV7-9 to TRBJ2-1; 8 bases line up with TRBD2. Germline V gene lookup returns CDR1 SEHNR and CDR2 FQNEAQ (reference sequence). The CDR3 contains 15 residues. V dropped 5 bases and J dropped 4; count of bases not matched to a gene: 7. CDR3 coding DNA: TGTGCCAGCAGCGGAGCGGGAGCCTCTTACAATGAGCAGTTCTTC. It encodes CASSGAGASYNEQFF.

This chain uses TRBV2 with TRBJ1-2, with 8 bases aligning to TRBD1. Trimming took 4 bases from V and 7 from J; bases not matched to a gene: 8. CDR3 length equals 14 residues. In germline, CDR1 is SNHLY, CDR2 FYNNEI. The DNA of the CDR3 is TGTGCCAGCAGTGTCATAACAGGGGGTAGTGGCTACACCTTC. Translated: CASSVITGGSGYTF. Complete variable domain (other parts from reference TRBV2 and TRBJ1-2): EPEVTQTPSHQVTQMGQEVILRCVPISNHLYFYWYRQILGQKVEFLVSFYNNEISEKSEIFDDQFSVERPDGSNFTLKIRSTKLEDSAMYFCASSVITGGSGYTFGSGTRLTVV.

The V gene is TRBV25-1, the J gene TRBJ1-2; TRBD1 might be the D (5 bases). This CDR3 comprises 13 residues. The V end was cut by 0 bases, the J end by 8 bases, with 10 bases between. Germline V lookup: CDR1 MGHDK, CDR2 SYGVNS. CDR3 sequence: CASSEYGGEGYTF. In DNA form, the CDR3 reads TGTGCCAGCAGTGAATACGGGGGGGAAGGCTACACCTTC.

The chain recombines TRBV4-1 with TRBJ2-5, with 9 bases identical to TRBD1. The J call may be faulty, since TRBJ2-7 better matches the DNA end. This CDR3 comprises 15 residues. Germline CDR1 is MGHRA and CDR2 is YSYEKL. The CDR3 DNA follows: TGCGCCAGCAGCCAAGTTGGGACAGGGAACTACGAGCAGTACTTC. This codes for CASSQVGTGNYEQYF.

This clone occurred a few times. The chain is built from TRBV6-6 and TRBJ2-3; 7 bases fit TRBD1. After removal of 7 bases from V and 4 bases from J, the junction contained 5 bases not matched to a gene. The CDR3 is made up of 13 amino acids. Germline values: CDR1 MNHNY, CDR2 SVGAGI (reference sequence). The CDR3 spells CASTPDRADTQYF. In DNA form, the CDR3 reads TGTGCCAGCACCCCAGACAGGGCAGATACGCAGTATTTT.

The CDR3 sequence is CASSLPDSQAFF. The CDR3 DNA is TGTGCCAGCTCACTACCGGACAGTCAGGCTTTCTTT. The V gene is TRBV18, the J gene TRBJ1-1, with D possibly being TRBD1 (6 bases). The CDR3 sequence is 12 residues long. CDR1 and CDR2 from the germline V gene are KGHSH and LQKENI. V lost 4 bases, J lost 11 bases, and 14 bases lay in between.

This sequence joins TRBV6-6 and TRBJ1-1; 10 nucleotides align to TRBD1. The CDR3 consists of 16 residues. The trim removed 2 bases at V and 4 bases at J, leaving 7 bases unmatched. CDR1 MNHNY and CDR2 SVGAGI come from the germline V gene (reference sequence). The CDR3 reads CASSYPWDRGRTEAFF. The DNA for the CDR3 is TGTGCCAGCAGTTACCCCTGGGACAGGGGACGCACTGAAGCTTTCTTT.

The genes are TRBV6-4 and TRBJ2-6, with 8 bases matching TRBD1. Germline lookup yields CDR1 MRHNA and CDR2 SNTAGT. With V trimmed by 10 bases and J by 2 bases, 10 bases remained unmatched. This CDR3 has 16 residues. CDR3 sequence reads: CATSPGQDPGANVLTF. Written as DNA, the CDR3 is TGTGCCACCTCGCCGGGACAGGACCCTGGGGCCAACGTCCTGACTTTC.

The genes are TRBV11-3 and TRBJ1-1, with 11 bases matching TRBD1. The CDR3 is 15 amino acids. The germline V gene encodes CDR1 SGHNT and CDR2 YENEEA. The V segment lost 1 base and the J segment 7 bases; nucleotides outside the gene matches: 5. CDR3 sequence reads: CASSLVKGTGGEAFF. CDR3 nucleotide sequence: TGTGCCAGCAGCTTAGTGAAAGGGACAGGGGGTGAAGCTTTCTTT.

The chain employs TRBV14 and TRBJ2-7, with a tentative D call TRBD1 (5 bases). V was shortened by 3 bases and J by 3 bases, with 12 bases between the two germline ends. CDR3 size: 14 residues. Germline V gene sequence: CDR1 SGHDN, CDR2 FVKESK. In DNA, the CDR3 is TGTGCCAGCAGCCAGACTTCAGGGTACTACGAGCAGTACTTC. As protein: CASSQTSGYYEQYF.